Below, one TCR beta chain is given with its context. These data are taken from a study of T cell responses to AZD1222 COVID-19 vaccine. Second doses that came at about 4 or about 12 weeks were put together. Libraries were prepared by immunoSEQ multiplex PCR; TCRdb keeps only in-frame clonotypes and omits some of them. This sample has 65,000 to 95,000 clones, with 75% to 90% found just once. The CDR3 extends over 15 amino acids. The germline V gene has CDR1 DFQATT and CDR2 SNEGSKA (reference sequence). V was pared by 3 bases and J by 0 bases, with 12 bases between. This TCR derives from an adult who received the AZD1222 COVID-19 vaccine. V usage is TRBV20-1 and J usage is TRBJ1-5; D ambiguous. The source material was peripheral blood, sampled 28 days after the second AZD1222 dose. Here the CDR3 reads CSASPYPYSNQPQHF. The CDR3 nucleotides read TGCAGTGCTAGTCCGTATCCCTATAGCAATCAGCCCCAGCATTTT.